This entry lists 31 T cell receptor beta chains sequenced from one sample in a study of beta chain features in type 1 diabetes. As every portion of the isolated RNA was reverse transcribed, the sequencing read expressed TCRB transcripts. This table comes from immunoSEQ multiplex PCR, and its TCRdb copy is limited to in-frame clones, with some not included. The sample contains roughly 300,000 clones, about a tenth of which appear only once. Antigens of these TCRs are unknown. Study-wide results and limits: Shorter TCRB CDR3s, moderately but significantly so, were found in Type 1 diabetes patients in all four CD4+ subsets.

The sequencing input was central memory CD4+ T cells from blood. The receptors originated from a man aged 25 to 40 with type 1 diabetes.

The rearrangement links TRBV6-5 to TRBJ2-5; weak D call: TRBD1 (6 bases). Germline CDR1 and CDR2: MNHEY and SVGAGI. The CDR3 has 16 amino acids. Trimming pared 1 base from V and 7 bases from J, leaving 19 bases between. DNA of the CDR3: TGTGCCAGCAGTTACTATTCACAACCGTTAGGGGGGACCCAGTACTTC. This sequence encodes CASSYYSQPLGGTQYF.

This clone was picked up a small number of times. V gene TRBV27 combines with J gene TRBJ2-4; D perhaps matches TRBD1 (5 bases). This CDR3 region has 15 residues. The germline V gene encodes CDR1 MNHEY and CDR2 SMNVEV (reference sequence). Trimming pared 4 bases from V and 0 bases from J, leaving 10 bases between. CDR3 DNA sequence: TGTGCCAGCAGTTCCCTAGGGGTAGCCAAAAACATTCAGTACTTC. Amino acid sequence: CASSSLGVAKNIQYF.

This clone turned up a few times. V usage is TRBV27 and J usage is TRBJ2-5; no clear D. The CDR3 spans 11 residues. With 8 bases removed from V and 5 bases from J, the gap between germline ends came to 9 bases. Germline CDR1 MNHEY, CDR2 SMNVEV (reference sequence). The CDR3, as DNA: TGTGCCAGCCGGCTCGAGGAGACCCAGTACTTC. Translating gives CASRLEETQYF.

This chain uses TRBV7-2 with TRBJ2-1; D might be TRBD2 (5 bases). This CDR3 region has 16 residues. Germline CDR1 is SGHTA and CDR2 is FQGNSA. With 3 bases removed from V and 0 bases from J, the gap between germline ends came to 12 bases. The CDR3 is CASSFRADSSYNEQFF. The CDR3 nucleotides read TGTGCCAGCAGCTTCCGAGCGGATAGCTCCTACAATGAGCAGTTCTTC.

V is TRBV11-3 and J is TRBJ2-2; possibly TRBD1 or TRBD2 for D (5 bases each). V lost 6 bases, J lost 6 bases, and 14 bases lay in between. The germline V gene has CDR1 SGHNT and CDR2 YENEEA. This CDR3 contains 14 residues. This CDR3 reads CASRDPWGSGELFF. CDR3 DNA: TGTGCCAGCAGAGACCCTTGGGGGTCCGGGGAGCTGTTTTTT.

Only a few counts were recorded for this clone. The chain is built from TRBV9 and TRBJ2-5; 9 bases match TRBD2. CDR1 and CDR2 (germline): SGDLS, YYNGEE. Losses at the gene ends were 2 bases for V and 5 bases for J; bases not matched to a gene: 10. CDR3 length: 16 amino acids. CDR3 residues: CASSVRGGGASETQYF. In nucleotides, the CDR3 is TGTGCCAGCAGCGTTCGCGGCGGGGGGGCCTCGGAGACCCAGTACTTC. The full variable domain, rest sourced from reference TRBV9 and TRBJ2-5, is DSGVTQTPKHLITATGQRVTLRCSPRSGDLSVYWYQQSLDQGLQFLIQYYNGEERAKGNILERFSAQQFPDLHSELNLSSLELGDSALYFCASSVRGGGASETQYFGPGTRLLVL.

Written as DNA, the CDR3 is TGTGCCAGCTCACCAGCTAGCGGTGCAGATACGCAGTATTTT. This codes for CASSPASGADTQYF. The gene calls are TRBV18 and TRBJ2-3; TRBD2 matches at 7 bases. V lost 2 bases to trimming and J lost 4 bases; unmatched junction nucleotides: 3. The CDR3 is 14 residues long. Germline CDR1 KGHSH, CDR2 LQKENI.

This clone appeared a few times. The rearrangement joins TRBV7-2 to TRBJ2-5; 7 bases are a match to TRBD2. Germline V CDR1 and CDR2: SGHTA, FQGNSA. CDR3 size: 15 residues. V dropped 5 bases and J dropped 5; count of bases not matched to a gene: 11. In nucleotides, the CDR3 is TGTGCCAGCAGCCCAGGTGATACTAGCGTGGAGACCCAGTACTTC. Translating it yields CASSPGDTSVETQYF.

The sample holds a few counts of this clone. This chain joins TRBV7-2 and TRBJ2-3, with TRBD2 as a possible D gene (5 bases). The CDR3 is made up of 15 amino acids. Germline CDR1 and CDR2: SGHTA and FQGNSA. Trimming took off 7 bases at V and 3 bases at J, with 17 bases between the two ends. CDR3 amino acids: CASNQMGDGTDTQYF. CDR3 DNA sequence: TGTGCCAGCAACCAGATGGGAGACGGGACAGATACGCAGTATTTT.

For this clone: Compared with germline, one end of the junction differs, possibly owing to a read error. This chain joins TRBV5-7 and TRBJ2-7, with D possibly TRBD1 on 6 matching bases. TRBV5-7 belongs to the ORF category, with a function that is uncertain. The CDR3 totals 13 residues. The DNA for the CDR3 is TGTGCCAGCAGCTTCTACAGGGTTCACGAGCAGCACTTC. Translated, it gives CASSFYRVHEQHF.

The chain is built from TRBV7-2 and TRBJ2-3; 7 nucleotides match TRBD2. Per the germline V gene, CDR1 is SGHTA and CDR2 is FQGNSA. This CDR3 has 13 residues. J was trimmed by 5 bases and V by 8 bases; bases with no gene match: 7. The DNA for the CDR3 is TGTGCCAGCCGACAAGCGGGGTTAGATACGCAGTATTTT. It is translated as CASRQAGLDTQYF.

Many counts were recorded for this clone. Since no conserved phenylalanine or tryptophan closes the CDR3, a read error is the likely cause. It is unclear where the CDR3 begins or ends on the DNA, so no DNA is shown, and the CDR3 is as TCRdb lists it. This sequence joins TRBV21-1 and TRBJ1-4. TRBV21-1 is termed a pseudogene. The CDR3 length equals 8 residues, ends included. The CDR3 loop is CASSRMVG.

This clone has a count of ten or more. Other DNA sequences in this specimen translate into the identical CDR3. This chain's CDR3 is CASSPTSGGYNEQFF. In DNA form, the CDR3 reads TGCGCCAGCAGCCCAACTAGCGGGGGCTACAATGAGCAGTTCTTC. This chain links TRBV5-1 with TRBJ2-1, with TRBD2 identical over 11 bases. This CDR3 comprises 15 residues. V lost 4 bases and J lost 3; bases outside the gene matches: 3. The germline CDR1 and CDR2 sequences are SGHRS and YFSETQ. Variable domain in full (rest from reference TRBV5-1 and TRBJ2-1): KAGVTQTPRYLIKTRGQQVTLSCSPISGHRSVSWYQQTPGQGLQFLFEYFSETQRNKGNFPGRFSGRQFSNSRSEMNVSTLELGDSALYLCASSPTSGGYNEQFFGPGTRLTVL.

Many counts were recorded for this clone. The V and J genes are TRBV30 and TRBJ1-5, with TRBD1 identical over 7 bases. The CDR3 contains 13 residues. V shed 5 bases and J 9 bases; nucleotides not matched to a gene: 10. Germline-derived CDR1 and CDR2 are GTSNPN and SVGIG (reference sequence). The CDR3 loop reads CAWARQGTSPQHF. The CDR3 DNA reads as TGTGCCTGGGCACGACAGGGTACGTCGCCCCAGCATTTT.

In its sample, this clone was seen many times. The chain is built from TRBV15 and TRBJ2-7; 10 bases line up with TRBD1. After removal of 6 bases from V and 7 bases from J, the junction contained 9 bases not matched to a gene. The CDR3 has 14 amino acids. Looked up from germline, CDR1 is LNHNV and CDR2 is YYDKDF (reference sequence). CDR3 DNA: TGTGCCACCAGTGGCGGAGGACAGGGGGTTGAGCAGTACTTC. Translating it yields CATSGGGQGVEQYF. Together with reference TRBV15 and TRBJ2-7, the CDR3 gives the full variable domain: DAMVIQNPRYQVTQFGKPVTLSCSQTLNHNVMYWYQQKSSQAPKLLFHYYDKDFNNEADTPDNFQSRRPNTSFCFLDIRSPGLGDTAMYLCATSGGGQGVEQYFGPGTRLTVT.

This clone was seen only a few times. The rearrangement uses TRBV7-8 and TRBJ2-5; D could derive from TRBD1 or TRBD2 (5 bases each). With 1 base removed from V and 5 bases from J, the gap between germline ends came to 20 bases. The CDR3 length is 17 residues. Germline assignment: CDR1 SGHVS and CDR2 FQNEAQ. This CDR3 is CASSLGLASGTGETQYF. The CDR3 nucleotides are TGTGCCAGCAGCTTAGGATTGGCGTCTGGGACGGGGGAGACCCAGTACTTC.

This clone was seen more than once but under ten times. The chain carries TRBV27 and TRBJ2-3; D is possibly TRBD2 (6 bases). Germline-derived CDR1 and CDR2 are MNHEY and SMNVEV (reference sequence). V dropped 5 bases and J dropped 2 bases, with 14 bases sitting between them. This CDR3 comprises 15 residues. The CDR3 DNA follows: TGTGCCAGCAGTCAGCCCGGGGGAACCACAGATACGCAGTATTTT. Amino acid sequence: CASSQPGGTTDTQYF.

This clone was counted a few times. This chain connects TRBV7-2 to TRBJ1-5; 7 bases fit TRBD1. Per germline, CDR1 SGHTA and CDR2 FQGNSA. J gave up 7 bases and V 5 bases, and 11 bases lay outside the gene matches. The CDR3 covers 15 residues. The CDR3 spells CASSPMGTAEQPQHF. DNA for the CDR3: TGTGCCAGCAGCCCGATGGGGACAGCGGAGCAGCCCCAGCATTTT.

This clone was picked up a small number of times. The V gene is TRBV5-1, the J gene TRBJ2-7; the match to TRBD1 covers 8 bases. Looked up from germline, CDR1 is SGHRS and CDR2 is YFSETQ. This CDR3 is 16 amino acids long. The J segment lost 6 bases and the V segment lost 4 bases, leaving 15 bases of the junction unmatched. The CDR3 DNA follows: TGCGCCAGCAGCCCAATCTTTTCCGGGACAGGCGGCGAGCAGTACTTC. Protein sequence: CASSPIFSGTGGEQYF.

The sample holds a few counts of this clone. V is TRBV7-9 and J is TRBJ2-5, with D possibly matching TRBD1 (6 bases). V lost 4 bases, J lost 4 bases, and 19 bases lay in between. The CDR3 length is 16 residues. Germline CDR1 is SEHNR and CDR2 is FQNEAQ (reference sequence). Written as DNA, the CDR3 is TGTGCCAGCAGCTCGACAACTGGCCGAGGGGGAGAGACCCAGTACTTC. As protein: CASSSTTGRGGETQYF.

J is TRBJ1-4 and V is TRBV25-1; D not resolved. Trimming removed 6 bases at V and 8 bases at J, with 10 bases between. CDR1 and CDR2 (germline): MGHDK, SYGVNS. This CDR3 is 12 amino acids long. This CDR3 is CASRGGREKLFF. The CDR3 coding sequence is TGTGCCAGCAGGGGAGGAAGGGAAAAACTGTTTTTT. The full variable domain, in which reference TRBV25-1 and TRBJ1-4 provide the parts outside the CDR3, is EADIYQTPRYLVIGTGKKITLECSQTMGHDKMYWYQQDPGMELHLIHYSYGVNSTEKGDLSSESTVSRIRTEHFPLTLESARPSHTSQYLCASRGGREKLFFGSGTQLSVL.

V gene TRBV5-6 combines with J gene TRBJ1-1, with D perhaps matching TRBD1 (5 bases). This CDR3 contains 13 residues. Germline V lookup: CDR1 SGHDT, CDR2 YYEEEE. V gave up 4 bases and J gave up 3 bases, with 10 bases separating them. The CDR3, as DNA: TGTGCCAGCAGCATTGGGGGGGACACTGAAGCTTTCTTT. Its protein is CASSIGGDTEAFF.

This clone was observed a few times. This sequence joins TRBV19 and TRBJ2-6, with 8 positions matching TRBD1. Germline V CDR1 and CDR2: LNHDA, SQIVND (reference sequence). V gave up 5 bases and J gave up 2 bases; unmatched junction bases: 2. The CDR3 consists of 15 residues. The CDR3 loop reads CASSEQGAGANVLTF. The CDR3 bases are TGTGCCAGTAGTGAACAGGGGGCTGGGGCCAACGTCCTGACTTTC.

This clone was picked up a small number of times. CDR3 sequence (DNA): TGCAGCGTTGCACAGGTTGAAGCTTTCTTT. Encoded protein: CSVAQVEAFF. V usage is TRBV29-1 and J usage is TRBJ1-1; maybe TRBD1 (5 bases). Germline CDR1 is SQVTM and CDR2 is ANQGSEA. Trimming stripped 4 bases from V and 7 bases from J, with 7 bases between. The CDR3 sequence is 10 residues long.

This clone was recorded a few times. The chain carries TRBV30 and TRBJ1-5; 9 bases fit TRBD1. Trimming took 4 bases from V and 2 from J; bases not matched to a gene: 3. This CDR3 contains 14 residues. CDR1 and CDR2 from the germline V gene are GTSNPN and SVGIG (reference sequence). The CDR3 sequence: CAWTRQGGNQPQHF. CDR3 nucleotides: TGTGCCTGGACCCGACAGGGGGGCAATCAGCCCCAGCATTTT. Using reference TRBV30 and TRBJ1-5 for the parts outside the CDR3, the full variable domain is SQTIHQWPATLVQPVGSPLSLECTVEGTSNPNLYWYRQAAGRGLQLLFYSVGIGQISSEVPQNLSASRPQDRQFILSSKKLLLSDSGFYLCAWTRQGGNQPQHFGDGTRLSIL.

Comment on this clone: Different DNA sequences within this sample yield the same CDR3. The CDR3 sequence is CASSYSGANVLTF. In DNA, the CDR3 is TGTGCCAGCAGTTATAGTGGGGCCAACGTCCTGACTTTC. V usage is TRBV6-5 and J usage is TRBJ2-6; D not certain. Germline CDR1 reads MNHEY; CDR2 reads SVGAGI. The CDR3 is 13 amino acids. Trimming stripped 3 bases from V and 3 bases from J, with 3 bases between.

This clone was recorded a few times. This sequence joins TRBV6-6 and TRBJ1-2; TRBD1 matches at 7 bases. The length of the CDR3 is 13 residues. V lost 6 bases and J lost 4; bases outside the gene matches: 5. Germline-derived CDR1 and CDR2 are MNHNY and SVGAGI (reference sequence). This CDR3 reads CASSLGQLYGYTF. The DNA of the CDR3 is TGTGCCAGCAGCTTGGGACAGCTCTATGGCTACACCTTC.

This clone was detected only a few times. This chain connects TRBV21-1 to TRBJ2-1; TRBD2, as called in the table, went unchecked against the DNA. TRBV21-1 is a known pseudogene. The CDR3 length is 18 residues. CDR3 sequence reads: CASSKTIGLGSISNEQFF. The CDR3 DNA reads TGTGCCAGCAGCAAAACGATAGGACTGGGGTCAATATCAAATGAGCAGTTCTTC.

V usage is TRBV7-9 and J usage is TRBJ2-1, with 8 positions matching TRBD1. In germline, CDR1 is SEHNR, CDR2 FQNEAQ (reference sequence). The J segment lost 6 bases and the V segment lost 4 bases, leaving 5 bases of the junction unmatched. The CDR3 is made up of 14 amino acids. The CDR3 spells CASSSGQGVNEQFF. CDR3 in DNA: TGTGCCAGCAGCTCTGGACAGGGTGTCAATGAGCAGTTCTTC.

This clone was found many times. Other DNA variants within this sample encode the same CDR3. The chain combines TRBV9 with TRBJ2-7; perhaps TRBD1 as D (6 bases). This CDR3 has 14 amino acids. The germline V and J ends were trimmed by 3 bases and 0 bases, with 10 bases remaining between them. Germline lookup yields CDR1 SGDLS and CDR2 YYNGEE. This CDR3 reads CASSAQGDSYEQYF. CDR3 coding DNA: TGTGCCAGCAGCGCACAGGGCGACTCCTACGAGCAGTACTTC. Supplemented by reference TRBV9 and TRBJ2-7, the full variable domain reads DSGVTQTPKHLITATGQRVTLRCSPRSGDLSVYWYQQSLDQGLQFLIQYYNGEERAKGNILERFSAQQFPDLHSELNLSSLELGDSALYFCASSAQGDSYEQYFGPGTRLTVT.

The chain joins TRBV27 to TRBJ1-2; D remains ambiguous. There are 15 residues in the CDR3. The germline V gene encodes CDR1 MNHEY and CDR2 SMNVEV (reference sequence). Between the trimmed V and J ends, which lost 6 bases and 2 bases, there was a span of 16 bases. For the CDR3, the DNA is TGTGCCAGCAGCCCGTGGACTGTCGGGAACTATGGCTACACCTTC. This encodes CASSPWTVGNYGYTF.